The entry below gives a single T cell receptor (beta chain) sequence along with its context. Antigen: not known. This specimen comes from a study of T cell responses to AZD1222 COVID-19 vaccine. Germline CDR1 reads LNHDA; CDR2 reads SQIVND (reference sequence). The length of the CDR3 is 14 residues. V lost 7 bases and J lost 5, with 17 bases in between. Points from the study as a whole: The study found vaccine-associated CD4 TCRs spanning spike, dominant at 160-218 and 743-854. Repertoires were obtained solely post-peak T cell response. White British donors predominated, females outnumbered males, and clonal diversity was possibly underestimated. Two doses of AZD1222 preceded a rise in Spike-specific TCR breadth and depth.

Profiled with immunoSEQ multiplex PCR; TCRdb holds only in-frame clones, not every one. The sample consists of 150,000 to 200,000 clones, around 92% of them appearing once. The receptor's source is an adult in good health. The chain carries TRBV19 and TRBJ1-1; a weak D match, TRBD1 (6 bases). This material consisted of peripheral blood, taken on day 0 of AZD1222 vaccination. CDR3 DNA: TGTGCCAGTAAATTATCCCAGGGGTTGACTGAAGCTTTCTTT. Translating it yields CASKLSQGLTEAFF.